This is a list of T cell receptor beta chains from one sample in a study of T and B cells in COVID-19 patients. TCRdb re-derived calls from the multiplex PCR reads in MiXCR, one entry per CDR3 protein. The data hold over 8,000 distinct CDR3 sequences, with roughly 30% observed a single time. The material sequenced was blood. Source of these receptors: a human donor who had recovered from COVID-19. Both conserved end residues are part of each CDR3. The D gene is left open where the match is weak. Expanded clones get a size class; other rows say once, few or many, or leave the size out.

TRBV28	once	-	TRBJ2-3	CASSETPRETDTQYF	TGTGCCAGCAGTGAAACTCCGAGGGAAACAGATACGCAGTATTTT
TRBV6-2/TRBV6-3	many	TRBD2	TRBJ2-3	CASNTGLAGGQDTQYF	TGTGCCAGCAACACCGGACTAGCGGGGGGGCAAGATACGCAGTATTTT
TRBV6-1	-	-	TRBJ1-5	CASSEAFEYQPQHF	TGTGCCAGCAGTGAAGCGTTCGAGTATCAGCCCCAGCATTTT
TRBV20-1	few	TRBD1	TRBJ1-2	CIQPGQGGVRGYTF	TGCATTCAACCGGGACAGGGAGGGGTCCGAGGCTACACCTTC
TRBV5-4	medium-sized	-	TRBJ1-2	CASSSRNRGYGYTF	TGTGCCAGCAGCTCCCGAAATCGGGGCTATGGCTACACCTTC
TRBV11-1	few	-	TRBJ1-4	CASSLVQDFGKLFF	TGTGCCAGCAGCTTAGTTCAGGATTTCGGAAAACTGTTTTTT
TRBV5-1	-	-	TRBJ2-7	CASSLEQAVEQYF	TGCGCCAGCAGCTTGGAGCAGGCAGTGGAGCAGTACTTC
TRBV6-2/TRBV6-3	-	TRBD2	TRBJ2-3	CASSYSALAGAADTQYF	TGTGCCAGCAGTTACTCGGCGCTAGCGGGGGCCGCAGATACGCAGTATTTT
TRBV5-6	medium-sized	TRBD1	TRBJ2-6	CASSLARDRPLFGANVLTF	TGTGCCAGCAGCTTGGCGCGGGACAGGCCACTTTTCGGGGCCAACGTCCTGACTTTC
TRBV5-5	few	-	TRBJ1-6	CASSLGEVYNSPLHF	TGTGCCAGCAGCTTGGGAGAGGTCTATAATTCACCCCTCCACTTT
TRBV13	medium-sized	TRBD1	TRBJ2-6	CASSLERGRGSPGANVLTF	TGTGCCAGCAGCTTAGAAAGGGGGCGAGGTTCACCTGGGGCCAACGTCCTGACTTTC
TRBV19	medium-sized	TRBD2	TRBJ2-1	CASSPWTSGVSSYNEQFF	TGTGCCAGTAGTCCTTGGACTAGCGGGGTAAGCTCCTACAATGAGCAGTTCTTC
TRBV6-1	few	-	TRBJ1-2	CASTFAEGRYGYTF	TGTGCCAGCACTTTCGCAGAAGGCCGCTATGGCTACACCTTC
TRBV20-1	-	TRBD1	TRBJ1-5	CSASTGVGNQPQHF	TGCAGTGCTTCGACAGGGGTGGGCAATCAGCCCCAGCATTTT
TRBV6-5	medium-sized	TRBD1	TRBJ2-5	CASSTRTGVGETQYF	TGTGCCAGCAGTACCCGGACAGGGGTGGGAGAGACCCAGTACTTC
TRBV7-9	-	-	TRBJ2-3	CASSRSHLGGRVTDTQYF	TGTGCCAGCAGCCGTTCTCACCTGGGGGGCAGAGTCACAGATACGCAGTATTTT
TRBV27	few	-	TRBJ2-1	CASSLFRGSYNEQFF	TGTGCCAGCAGTTTATTCCGGGGATCATACAATGAGCAGTTCTTC
TRBV11-1	-	-	TRBJ2-4	CASSLRGGGGGVGKNIQYF	TGTGCCAGCAGCTTAAGGGGGGGGGGGGGGGGAGTAGGCAAAAACATTCAGTACTTC
TRBV18	few	-	TRBJ1-4	CASSPVVQGREKLFF	TGTGCCAGCTCACCAGTAGTACAGGGACGTGAAAAACTGTTTTTT
TRBV25-1	-	-	TRBJ1-3	CASSESGELAGNTIYF	TGTGCCAGCAGTGAATCGGGGGAACTGGCCGGAAACACCATATATTTT
TRBV2	-	TRBD2	TRBJ2-1	CASSEVQRGGNEQFF	TGTGCCAGCAGTGAGGTCCAGCGGGGGGGCAATGAGCAGTTCTTC
TRBV6-4	-	-	TRBJ2-3	CASSDKAGSTDTQYF	TGTGCCAGCAGTGACAAGGCGGGGAGCACAGATACGCAGTATTTT
TRBV6-5	-	-	TRBJ2-7	CASSYFTNNAYEQYF	TGTGCCAGCAGTTACTTCACGAACAATGCCTACGAGCAGTACTTC